Described below is a single TCR beta chain sequence and its context. Germline V CDR1 and CDR2: MNHEY, SMNVEV (reference sequence). Trimming removed 5 bases from V and 0 bases from J, with 10 bases in between. The CDR3 extends over 14 amino acids. Investigators spread the genomic DNA of each subset evenly over several immunoSEQ plates. Assay used: immunoSEQ multiplex PCR; TCRdb lists only in-frame clones, some missing. The repertoire holds millions of clones, with 90% to 95% as singletons. Positively selected for CCR7, the CD45RO-negative cells used as naive CD8 cells excluded terminally differentiated effector memory CD45RA+ cells. The record originates from a study of shared clonotypes between healthy human individuals. Looking at the study overall: Three plates each covered CD4 naive and memory; CD8 naive two, CD8 memory one.

The sequenced sample consisted of naive CD8+ T cells from PBMCs. This clonotype originated in a young man in good health. Some clones in this sample may be carry-over from other donors' samples. This chain links TRBV27 with TRBJ1-2; D unresolved. The CDR3 coding sequence is TGTGCCAGCAGTCCGGTCCGTTCTAACTATGGCTACACCTTC. It translates to CASSPVRSNYGYTF.